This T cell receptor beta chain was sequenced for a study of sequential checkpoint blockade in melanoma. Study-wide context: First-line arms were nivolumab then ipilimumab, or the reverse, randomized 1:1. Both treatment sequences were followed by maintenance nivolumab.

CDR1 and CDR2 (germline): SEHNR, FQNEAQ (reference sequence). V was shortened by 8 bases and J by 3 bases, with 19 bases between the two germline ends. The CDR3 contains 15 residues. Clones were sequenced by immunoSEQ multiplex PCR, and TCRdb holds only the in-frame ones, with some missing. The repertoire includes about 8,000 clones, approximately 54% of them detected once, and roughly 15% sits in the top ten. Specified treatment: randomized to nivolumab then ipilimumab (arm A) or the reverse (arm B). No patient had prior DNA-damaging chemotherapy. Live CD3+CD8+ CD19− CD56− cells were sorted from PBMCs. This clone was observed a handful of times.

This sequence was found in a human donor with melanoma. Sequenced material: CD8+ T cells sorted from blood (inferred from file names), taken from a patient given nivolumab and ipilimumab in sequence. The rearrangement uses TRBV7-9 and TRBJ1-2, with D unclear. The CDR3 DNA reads TGTGCCAGCGATCAGTCCCGTGGCAGGCACTATGGCTACACCTTC. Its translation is CASDQSRGRHYGYTF. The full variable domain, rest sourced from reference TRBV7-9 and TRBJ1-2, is DTGVSQNPRHKITKRGQNVTFRCDPISEHNRLYWYRQTLGQGPEFLTYFQNEAQLEKSRLLSDRFSAERPKGSFSTLEIQRTEQGDSAMYLCASDQSRGRHYGYTFGSGTRLTVV.